This TCR beta chain was captured by sequencing in a study of control samples from healthy donors and cancer patients. TCRdb's table, derived via immunoSEQ multiplex PCR, lists solely in-frame clones and lacks some. Among about 50,000 clones listed, roughly 86% were seen once. The CDR3 totals 16 residues. This clonotype was obtained from a middle-aged man with head and neck cancer. What was sequenced was PBMCs. V is TRBV1 and J is TRBJ2-1; the D call of TRBD2 is as the table states it, not checked on the DNA. TRBV1 is labeled a pseudogene. This CDR3 is CTSSLVSGTRGNEQFF. DNA for the CDR3: TGCACCAGCAGCCTCGTCTCGGGGACTAGAGGCAATGAGCAGTTCTTC.